A single sample is the source of the 5 T cell receptor beta chains below, sequenced in a study of OX40 agonist ivuxolimab in advanced cancers. Repertoires were generated with immunoSEQ multiplex PCR, while TCRdb's copy carries only in-frame clones and drops some. The table shows some 66,000 clones, with about 85% occurring only once. Sequencing used CD4+ or CD8+ T cells sorted from blood, obtained in a trial of the OX40 agonist ivuxolimab. These TCRs come from an adult with an advanced solid tumor such as melanoma, head and neck, liver or kidney cancer.

The V gene is TRBV5-4, the J gene TRBJ1-1; D is unclear. Germline V lookup: CDR1 SGHNT, CDR2 YYREEE (reference sequence). The ends were cut back, 3 bases at V and 5 bases at J, with 14 bases in the middle. CDR3 length equals 14 residues. CDR3 DNA: TGTGCCAGCAGCTCCCTAAGGCGAGGGACTGAAGCTTTCTTT. Amino acid sequence: CASSSLRRGTEAFF. The variable domain in full, completed from reference TRBV5-4 and TRBJ1-1, reads ETGVTQSPTHLIKTRGQQVTLRCSSQSGHNTVSWYQQALGQGPQFIFQYYREEENGRGNFPPRFSGLQFPNYSSELNVNALELDDSALYLCASSSLRRGTEAFFGQGTRLTVV.

This chain uses TRBV6-6 with TRBJ1-2; 9 nucleotides line up with TRBD1. The trim removed 8 bases at V and 3 bases at J, leaving 4 bases unmatched. Germline CDR1 MNHNY, CDR2 SVGAGI (reference sequence). CDR3 length: 13 amino acids. The CDR3 sequence is CASGDRGDYGYTF. For the CDR3, the DNA is TGTGCCAGCGGCGACAGGGGGGACTATGGCTACACCTTC.

The rearrangement links TRBV4-1 to TRBJ1-6, with TRBD1 identical over 9 bases. Trimming removed 0 bases from V and 3 bases from J; junction bases left unmatched: 6. CDR1 and CDR2 (germline): MGHRA, YSYEKL. This CDR3 is built from 18 residues. The CDR3 reads CASSQEARQGGYNSPLHF. In nucleotides, the CDR3 is TGCGCCAGCAGCCAAGAAGCGAGACAGGGGGGCTATAATTCACCCCTCCACTTT.

The table lists this clone with a few counts. The J gene is TRBJ2-7, the V gene TRBV7-3; 8 nucleotides agree with TRBD2. This CDR3 is 15 amino acids long. Germline CDR1 is SGHTA and CDR2 is FQGTGA. V dropped 5 bases and J dropped 3; count of bases not matched to a gene: 9. In nucleotides, the CDR3 is TGTGCCAGCAGCCAACAAGCGGGAGACCGCTACGAGCAGTACTTC. Amino acids: CASSQQAGDRYEQYF.

This chain links TRBV18 with TRBJ2-2, with TRBD1 matching 10 bases. After removal of 1 base from V and 7 bases from J, the junction contained 15 bases not matched to a gene. Germline V gene sequence: CDR1 KGHSH, CDR2 LQKENI. The CDR3 loop spans 19 amino acids. The DNA of the CDR3 is TGTGCCAGCTCACCACGGCTCGTTTGGGACAGGGGACTTAGCGGGGAGCTGTTTTTT. Protein product: CASSPRLVWDRGLSGELFF. The full variable domain, in which reference TRBV18 and TRBJ2-2 provide the parts outside the CDR3, is NAGVMQNPRHLVRRRGQEARLRCSPMKGHSHVYWYRQLPEEGLKFMVYLQKENIIDESGMPKERFSAEFPKEGPSILRIQQVVRGDSAAYFCASSPRLVWDRGLSGELFFGEGSRLTVL.